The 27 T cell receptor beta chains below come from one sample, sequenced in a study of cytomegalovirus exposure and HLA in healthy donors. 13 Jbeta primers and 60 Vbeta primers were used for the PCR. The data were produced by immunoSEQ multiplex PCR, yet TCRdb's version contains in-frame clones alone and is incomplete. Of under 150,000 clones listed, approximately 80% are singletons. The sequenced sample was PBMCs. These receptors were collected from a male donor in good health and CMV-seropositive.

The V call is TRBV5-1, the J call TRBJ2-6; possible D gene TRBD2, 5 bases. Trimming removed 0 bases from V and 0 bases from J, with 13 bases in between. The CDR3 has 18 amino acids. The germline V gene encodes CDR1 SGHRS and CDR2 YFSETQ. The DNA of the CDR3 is TGCGCCAGCAGCTTGGAAGAGGGATTCTACTCTGGGGCCAACGTCCTGACTTTC. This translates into CASSLEEGFYSGANVLTF.

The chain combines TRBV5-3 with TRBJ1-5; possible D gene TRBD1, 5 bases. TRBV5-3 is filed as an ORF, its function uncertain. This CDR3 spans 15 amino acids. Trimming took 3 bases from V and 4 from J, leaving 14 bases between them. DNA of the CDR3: TGTGCCAGAAGCTCGCGGACACAACAGAATCAGCCCCAGCATTTT. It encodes CARSSRTQQNQPQHF.

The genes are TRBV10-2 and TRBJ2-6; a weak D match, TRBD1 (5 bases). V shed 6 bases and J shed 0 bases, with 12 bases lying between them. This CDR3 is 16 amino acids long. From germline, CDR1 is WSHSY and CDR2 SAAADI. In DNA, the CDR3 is TGCGCCAGCAGAGACAGTCCCAGCTCTGGGGCCAACGTCCTGACTTTC. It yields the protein CASRDSPSSGANVLTF.

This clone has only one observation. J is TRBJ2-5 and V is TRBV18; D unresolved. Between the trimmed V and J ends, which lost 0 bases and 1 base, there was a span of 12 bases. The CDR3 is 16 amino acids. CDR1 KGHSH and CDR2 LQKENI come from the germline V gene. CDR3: CASSPPRSGIQETQYF. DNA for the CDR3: TGTGCCAGCTCACCACCGAGGTCGGGTATCCAAGAGACCCAGTACTTC. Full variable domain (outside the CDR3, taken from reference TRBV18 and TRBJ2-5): NAGVMQNPRHLVRRRGQEARLRCSPMKGHSHVYWYRQLPEEGLKFMVYLQKENIIDESGMPKERFSAEFPKEGPSILRIQQVVRGDSAAYFCASSPPRSGIQETQYFGPGTRLLVL.

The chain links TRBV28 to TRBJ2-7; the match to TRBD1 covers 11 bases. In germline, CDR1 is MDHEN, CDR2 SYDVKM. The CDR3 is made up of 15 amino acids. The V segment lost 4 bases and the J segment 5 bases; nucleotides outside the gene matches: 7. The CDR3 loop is CASSSTGTGGNEQYF. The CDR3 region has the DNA TGTGCCAGCAGTTCTACCGGGACAGGGGGAAACGAGCAGTACTTC.

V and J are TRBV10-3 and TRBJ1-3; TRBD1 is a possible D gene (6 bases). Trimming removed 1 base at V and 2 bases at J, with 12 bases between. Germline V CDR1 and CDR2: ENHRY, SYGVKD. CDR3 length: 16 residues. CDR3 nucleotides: TGTGCCATCAGTGAGTTGTGGGCAGGGGCTGGAAACACCATATATTTT. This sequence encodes CAISELWAGAGNTIYF.

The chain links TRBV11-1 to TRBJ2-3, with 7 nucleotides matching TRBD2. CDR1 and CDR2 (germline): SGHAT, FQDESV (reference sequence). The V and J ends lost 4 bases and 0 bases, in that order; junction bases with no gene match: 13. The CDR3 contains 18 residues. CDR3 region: CASSSRPASGTSTDTQYF. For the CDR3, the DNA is TGTGCCAGCAGCTCCCGGCCGGCTAGCGGAACTAGCACAGATACGCAGTATTTT.

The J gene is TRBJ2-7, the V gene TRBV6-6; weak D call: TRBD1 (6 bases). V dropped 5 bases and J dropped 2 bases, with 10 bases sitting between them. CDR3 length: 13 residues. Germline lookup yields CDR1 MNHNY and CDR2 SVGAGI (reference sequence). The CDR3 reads CASSNRDAYEQYF. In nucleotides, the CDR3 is TGTGCCAGCAGTAACAGGGACGCCTACGAGCAGTACTTC.

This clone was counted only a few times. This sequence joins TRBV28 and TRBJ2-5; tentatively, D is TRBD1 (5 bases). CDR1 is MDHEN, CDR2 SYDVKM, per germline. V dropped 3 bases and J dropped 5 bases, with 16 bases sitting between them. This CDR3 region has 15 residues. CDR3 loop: CASSFSSRGEETQYF. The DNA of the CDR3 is TGTGCCAGCAGTTTTAGTAGTAGGGGCGAGGAGACCCAGTACTTC.

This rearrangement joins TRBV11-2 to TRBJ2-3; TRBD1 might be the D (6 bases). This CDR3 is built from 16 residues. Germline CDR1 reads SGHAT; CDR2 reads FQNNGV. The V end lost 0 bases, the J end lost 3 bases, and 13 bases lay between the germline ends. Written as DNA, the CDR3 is TGTGCCAGCAGCTTAGATCTGGGACAACTAACAGATACGCAGTATTTT. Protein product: CASSLDLGQLTDTQYF.

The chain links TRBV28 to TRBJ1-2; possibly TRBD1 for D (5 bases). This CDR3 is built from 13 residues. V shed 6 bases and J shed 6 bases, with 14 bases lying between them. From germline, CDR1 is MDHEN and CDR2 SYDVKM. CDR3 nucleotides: TGTGCCAGCAGAGTGACAGCCCTTGATGGCTACACCTTC. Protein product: CASRVTALDGYTF.

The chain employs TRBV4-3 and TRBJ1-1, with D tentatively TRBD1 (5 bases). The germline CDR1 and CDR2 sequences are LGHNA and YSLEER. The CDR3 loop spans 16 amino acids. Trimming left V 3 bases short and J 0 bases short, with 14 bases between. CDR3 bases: TGCGCCAGCAGCCAGCGGACACGGGCCATGAACACTGAAGCTTTCTTT. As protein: CASSQRTRAMNTEAFF.

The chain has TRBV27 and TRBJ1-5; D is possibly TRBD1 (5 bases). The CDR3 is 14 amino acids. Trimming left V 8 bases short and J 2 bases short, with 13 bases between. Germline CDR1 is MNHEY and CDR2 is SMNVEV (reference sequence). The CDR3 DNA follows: TGTGCCAGCCGGGGGGGGTTGGGCAATCAGCCCCAGCATTTT. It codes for CASRGGLGNQPQHF.

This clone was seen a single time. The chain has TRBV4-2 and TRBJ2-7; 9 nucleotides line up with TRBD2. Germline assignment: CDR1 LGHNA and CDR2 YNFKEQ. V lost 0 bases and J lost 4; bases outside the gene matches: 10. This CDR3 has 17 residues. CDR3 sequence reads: CASSQDFPPTSGYEQYF. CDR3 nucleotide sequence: TGTGCCAGCAGCCAAGATTTTCCCCCGACTAGCGGATACGAGCAGTACTTC.

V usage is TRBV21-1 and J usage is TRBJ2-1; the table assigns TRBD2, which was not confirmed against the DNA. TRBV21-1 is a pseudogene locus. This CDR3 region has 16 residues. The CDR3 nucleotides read TGTGCCAGCAGCAAAAGCTCGCGGAGCTCCTACAATGAGCAGTTCTTC. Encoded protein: CASSKSSRSSYNEQFF.

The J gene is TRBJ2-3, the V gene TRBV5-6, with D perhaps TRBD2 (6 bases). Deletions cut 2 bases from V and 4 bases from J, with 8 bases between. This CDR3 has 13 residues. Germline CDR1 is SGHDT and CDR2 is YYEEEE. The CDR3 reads CASSFSGADTQYF. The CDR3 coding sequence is TGTGCCAGCAGCTTTAGCGGCGCAGATACGCAGTATTTT.

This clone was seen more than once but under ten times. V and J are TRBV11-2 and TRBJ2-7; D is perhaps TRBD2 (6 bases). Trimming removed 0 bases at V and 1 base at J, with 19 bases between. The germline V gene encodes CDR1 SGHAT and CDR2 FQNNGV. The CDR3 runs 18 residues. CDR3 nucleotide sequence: TGTGCCAGCAGCTTAGAGCGGGGCCCGGGAGTTAGATCCTACGAGCAGTACTTC. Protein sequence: CASSLERGPGVRSYEQYF. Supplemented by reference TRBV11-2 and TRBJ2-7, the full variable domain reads EAGVAQSPRYKIIEKRQSVAFWCNPISGHATLYWYQQILGQGPKLLIQFQNNGVVDDSQLPKDRFSAERLKGVDSTLKIQPAKLEDSAVYLCASSLERGPGVRSYEQYFGPGTRLTVT.

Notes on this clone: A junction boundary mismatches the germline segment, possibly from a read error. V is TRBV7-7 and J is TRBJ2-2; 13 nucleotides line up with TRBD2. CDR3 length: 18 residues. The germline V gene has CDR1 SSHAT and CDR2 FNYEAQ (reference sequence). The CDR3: CASSFPGLAGDTTGELFF. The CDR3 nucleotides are TGTGCTAGCAGCTTCCCCGGACTAGCGGGAGATACCACCGGGGAGCTGTTTTTT.

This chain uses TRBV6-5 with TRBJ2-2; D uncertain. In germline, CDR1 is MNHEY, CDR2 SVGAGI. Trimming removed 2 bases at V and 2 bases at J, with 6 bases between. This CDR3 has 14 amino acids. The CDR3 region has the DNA TGTGCCAGCAGTTACAGTACTAACACCGGGGAGCTGTTTTTT. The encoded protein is CASSYSTNTGELFF.

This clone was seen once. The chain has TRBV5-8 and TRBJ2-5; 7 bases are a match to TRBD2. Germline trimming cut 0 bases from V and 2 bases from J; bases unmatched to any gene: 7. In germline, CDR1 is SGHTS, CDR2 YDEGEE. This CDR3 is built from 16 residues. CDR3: CASSLGVREDQETQYF. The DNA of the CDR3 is TGTGCCAGCAGCTTGGGAGTACGGGAGGATCAAGAGACCCAGTACTTC.

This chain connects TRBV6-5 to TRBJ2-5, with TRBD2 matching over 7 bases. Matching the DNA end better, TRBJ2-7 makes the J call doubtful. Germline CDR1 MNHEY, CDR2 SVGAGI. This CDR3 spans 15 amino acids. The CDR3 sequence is CASSYRRTSKYEQYF. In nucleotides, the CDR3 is TGTGCCAGCAGTTACCGTCGGACTAGTAAGTACGAGCAGTACTTC.

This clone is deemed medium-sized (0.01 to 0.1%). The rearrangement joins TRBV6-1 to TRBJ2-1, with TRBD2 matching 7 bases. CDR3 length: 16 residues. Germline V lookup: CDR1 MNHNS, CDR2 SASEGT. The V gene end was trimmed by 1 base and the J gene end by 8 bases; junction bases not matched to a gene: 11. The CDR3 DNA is TGTGCCAGCAGTGAAGTGGGTGGGAGGGGCTTGGATGAGCAGTTCTTC. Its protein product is CASSEVGGRGLDEQFF.

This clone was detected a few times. Written as DNA, the CDR3 is TGTGCCAGCAGCTGGGGGCCGAACACTGAAGCTTTCTTT. Its protein product is CASSWGPNTEAFF. The chain joins TRBV27 to TRBJ1-1, with a possible D match to TRBD1 (6 bases). Trimming pared 6 bases from V and 1 base from J, leaving 9 bases between. Germline-derived CDR1 and CDR2 are MNHEY and SMNVEV (reference sequence). This CDR3 is built from 13 residues.

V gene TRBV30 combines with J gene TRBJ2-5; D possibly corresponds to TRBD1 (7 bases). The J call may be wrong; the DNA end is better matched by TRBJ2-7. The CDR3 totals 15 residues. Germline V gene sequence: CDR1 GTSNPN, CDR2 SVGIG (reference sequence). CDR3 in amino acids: CAWSGGGTVTYEQYF. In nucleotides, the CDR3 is TGTGCCTGGAGCGGAGGAGGGACAGTGACCTACGAGCAGTACTTC.

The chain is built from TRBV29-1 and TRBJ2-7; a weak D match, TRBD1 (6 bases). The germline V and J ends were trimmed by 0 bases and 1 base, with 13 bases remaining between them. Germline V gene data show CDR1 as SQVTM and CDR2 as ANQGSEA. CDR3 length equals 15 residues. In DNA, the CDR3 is TGCAGCGTTGAAGATCTTACAGGGAATTCCTACGAGCAGTACTTC. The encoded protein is CSVEDLTGNSYEQYF.

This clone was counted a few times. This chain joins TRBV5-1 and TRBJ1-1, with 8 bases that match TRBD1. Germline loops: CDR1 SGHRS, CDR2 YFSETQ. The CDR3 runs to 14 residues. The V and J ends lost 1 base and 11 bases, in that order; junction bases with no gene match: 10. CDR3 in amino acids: CASSLTGGSAQAFF. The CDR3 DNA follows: TGCGCCAGCAGCTTGACAGGGGGGTCAGCTCAGGCTTTCTTT.

For the CDR3, the DNA is TGTGCCAGTAGTGTTACAGGGGGTACCTACGAGCAGTACTTC. Amino acid sequence: CASSVTGGTYEQYF. The chain carries TRBV19 and TRBJ2-7; 8 bases match TRBD1. CDR1 LNHDA and CDR2 SQIVND come from the germline V gene (reference sequence). This CDR3 contains 14 residues. V was pared by 5 bases and J by 2 bases, with 5 bases of the junction left unmatched.